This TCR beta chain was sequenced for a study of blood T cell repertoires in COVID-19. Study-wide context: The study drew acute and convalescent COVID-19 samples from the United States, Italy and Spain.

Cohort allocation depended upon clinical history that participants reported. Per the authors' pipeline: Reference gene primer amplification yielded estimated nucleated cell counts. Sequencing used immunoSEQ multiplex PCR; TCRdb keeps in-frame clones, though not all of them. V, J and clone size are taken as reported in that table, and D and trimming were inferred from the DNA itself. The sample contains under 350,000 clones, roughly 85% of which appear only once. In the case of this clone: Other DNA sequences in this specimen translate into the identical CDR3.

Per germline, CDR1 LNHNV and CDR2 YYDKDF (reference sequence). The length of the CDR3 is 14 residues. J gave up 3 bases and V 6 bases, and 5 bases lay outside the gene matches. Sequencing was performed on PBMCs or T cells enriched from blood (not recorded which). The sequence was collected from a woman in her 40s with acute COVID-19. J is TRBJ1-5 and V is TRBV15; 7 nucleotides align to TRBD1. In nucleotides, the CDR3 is TGTGCCACCAGGACGACAGGGAACAATCAGCCCCAGCATTTT. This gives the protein CATRTTGNNQPQHF.